The rows below give T cell receptor beta chains drawn from one sample of a study of blood T cell repertoires in COVID-19. Profiling relied on immunoSEQ multiplex PCR, and the TCRdb table lists in-frame clones only, not all of them. The data contain roughly 62,000 clones, 85% to 90% of them singletons. The material sequenced was peripheral blood. Receptor source: a human donor with active COVID-19. The donor label of this sample is uncertain. The CDR3 runs from the conserved cysteine through the conserved F or W. The D gene is left open where the match is weak. Clone size is given for some rows only: seen once, a few or many times, or a class if the clone is expanded.

TRBV12-3/TRBV12-4	-	-	TRBJ1-2	CASSNTGTGYTF	TGTGCCAGCAGTAACACAGGGACGGGCTACACCTTC
TRBV7-8	-	TRBD1	TRBJ1-2	CASSWTGIDGYTF	TGTGCCAGCAGCTGGACAGGGATAGATGGCTACACCTTC
TRBV2	few	-	TRBJ2-1	CASSGLGVEQFF	TGTGCCAGCAGTGGTTTAGGGGTTGAGCAGTTCTTC
TRBV28	few	-	TRBJ2-7	CASIPPGHGYEQYF	TGTGCCAGCATCCCCCCTGGACACGGCTACGAGCAGTACTTC
TRBV6-1	-	-	TRBJ2-7	CASSEHRDYEQYF	TGTGCCAGCAGTGAACATCGGGACTACGAGCAGTACTTC
TRBV7-8	-	-	TRBJ1-6	CASSFIGEPLRDSPLHF	TGTGCCAGCAGCTTCATCGGGGAGCCCCTTAGGGATTCACCCCTCCACTTT
TRBV25-1	-	TRBD1	TRBJ2-3	CASSQGGTDTQYF	TGTGCCAGCTCGCAGGGGGGCACAGATACGCAGTATTTT
TRBV5-1	-	TRBD2	TRBJ2-3	CASVAGGLRDTQYF	TGCGCCAGTGTAGCGGGGGGGCTGAGGGATACGCAGTATTTT
TRBV5-3	-	TRBD2	TRBJ2-7	CARSRTLAVSSYEQYF	TGTGCCAGAAGCCGAACCCTAGCGGTAAGCTCCTACGAGCAGTACTTC
TRBV27	-	-	TRBJ1-4	CASSPTGRFNEKLFF	TGTGCCAGCAGCCCAACAGGGAGATTTAATGAAAAACTGTTTTTT
TRBV7-2	-	-	TRBJ1-6	CASSDSFPASPLHF	TGTGCCAGCAGCGACAGCTTTCCGGCTTCACCCCTCCACTTT
TRBV24-1	-	-	TRBJ2-7	CATSDNTRIEQYF	TGTGCCACCAGTGACAATACTAGAATCGAGCAGTACTTC
TRBV5-1	-	-	TRBJ1-6	CASSLAEVPNSPLHF	TGCGCCAGCAGCTTGGCGGAGGTCCCTAATTCACCCCTCCACTTT
TRBV19	-	-	TRBJ2-3	CASSARQSTDTQYF	TGTGCCAGTAGTGCCCGACAGAGCACAGATACGCAGTATTTT
TRBV7-3	-	TRBD2	TRBJ2-1	CASSLEAGAYNEQFF	TGTGCCAGCAGCTTAGAAGCGGGAGCCTACAATGAGCAGTTCTTC
TRBV27	-	TRBD2	TRBJ2-3	CASSLRGTSGRTSTDTQYF	TGTGCCAGCAGTTTAAGGGGGACTAGCGGGAGGACAAGCACAGATACGCAGTATTTT